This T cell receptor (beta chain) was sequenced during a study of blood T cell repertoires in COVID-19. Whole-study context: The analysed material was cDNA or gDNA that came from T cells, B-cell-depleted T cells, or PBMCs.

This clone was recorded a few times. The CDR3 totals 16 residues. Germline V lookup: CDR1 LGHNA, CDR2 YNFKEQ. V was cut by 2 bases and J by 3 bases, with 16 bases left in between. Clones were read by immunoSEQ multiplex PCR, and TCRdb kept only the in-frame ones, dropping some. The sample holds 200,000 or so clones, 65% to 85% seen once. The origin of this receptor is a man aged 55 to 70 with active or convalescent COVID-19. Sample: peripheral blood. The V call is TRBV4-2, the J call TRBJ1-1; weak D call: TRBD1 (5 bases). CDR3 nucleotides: TGTGCCAGCAGCCAAAGACAAGCCTCGGGGGACACTGAAGCTTTCTTT. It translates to CASSQRQASGDTEAFF.